This is a list of T cell receptor beta chains from one sample in a study of cytomegalovirus exposure and HLA in healthy donors. This table comes from immunoSEQ multiplex PCR, and its TCRdb copy is limited to in-frame clones, with some not included. The sample shows roughly 78,000 clones, about two thirds of them seen only once. Sequenced material: PBMCs. The receptors stem from a man aged 25 to 45 in good health and CMV-seropositive. CDR3s include the opening cysteine and the closing phenylalanine or tryptophan. Fields, in order: CDR3 protein, CDR3 DNA, V gene, clone size, J gene, D gene. A D gene is named only where the DNA matches it firmly. For some rows the clone size is stated as once, few or many, or as a class when expanded; others skip it.

CDR3 protein: CSAGLQALTEAFF
CDR3 DNA: TGCAGCGCTGGTCTCCAAGCGCTGACTGAAGCTTTCTTT
V gene: TRBV29-1
clone size: few
J gene: TRBJ1-1
D gene: .

CDR3 protein: CASSQAGDGANVLTF
CDR3 DNA: TGCGCCAGCAGCCAAGCAGGGGATGGGGCCAACGTCCTGACTTTC
V gene: TRBV4-1
clone size: .
J gene: TRBJ2-6
D gene: .

CDR3 protein: CASRRLASGSYEQYF
CDR3 DNA: TGTGCCAGCAGACGGTTAGCTAGCGGCTCCTACGAGCAGTACTTC
V gene: TRBV5-6
clone size: few
J gene: TRBJ2-7
D gene: TRBD2

CDR3 protein: CASSQTGGTDTQYF
CDR3 DNA: TGTGCCAGCAGCCAGACAGGGGGCACAGATACGCAGTATTTT
V gene: TRBV5-5
clone size: .
J gene: TRBJ2-3
D gene: TRBD1

CDR3 protein: CASLEGETQYF
CDR3 DNA: TGTGCCAGCCTGGAGGGAGAGACCCAGTACTTC
V gene: TRBV5-6
clone size: .
J gene: TRBJ2-5
D gene: .

CDR3 protein: CSGAPKQPQHF
CDR3 DNA: TGCAGCGGGGCCCCCAAGCAGCCCCAGCATTTT
V gene: TRBV29-1
clone size: .
J gene: TRBJ1-5
D gene: .

CDR3 protein: CASSILAGAGANVLTF
CDR3 DNA: TGTGCCAGCAGCATACTAGCGGGAGCTGGGGCCAACGTCCTGACTTTC
V gene: TRBV13
clone size: .
J gene: TRBJ2-6
D gene: TRBD2

CDR3 protein: CASSAGTGLDTDTQYF
CDR3 DNA: TGTGCCAGCAGCGCAGGCACGGGACTAGATACAGATACGCAGTATTTT
V gene: TRBV5-6
clone size: .
J gene: TRBJ2-3
D gene: TRBD2

CDR3 protein: CASSPQGGAGANVLTF
CDR3 DNA: TGTGCCAGCAGCCCCCAGGGTGGCGCTGGGGCCAACGTCCTGACTTTC
V gene: TRBV7-3
clone size: .
J gene: TRBJ2-6
D gene: .

CDR3 protein: CASSLSGMNTEAFF
CDR3 DNA: TGTGCCAGCAGCTTATCAGGGATGAACACTGAAGCTTTCTTT
V gene: TRBV7-9
clone size: .
J gene: TRBJ1-1
D gene: .

CDR3 protein: CSVGEGSYEQYF
CDR3 DNA: TGCAGCGTTGGGGAGGGCTCCTACGAGCAGTACTTC
V gene: TRBV29-1
clone size: .
J gene: TRBJ2-7
D gene: TRBD2

CDR3 protein: CASADGGSNEQFF
CDR3 DNA: TGTGCCAGCGCAGACGGGGGAAGCAATGAGCAGTTCTTC
V gene: TRBV7-3
clone size: .
J gene: TRBJ2-1
D gene: .

CDR3 protein: CASSIAGRNYEQYF
CDR3 DNA: TGTGCCAGTAGTATAGCGGGAAGGAACTACGAGCAGTACTTC
V gene: TRBV19
clone size: .
J gene: TRBJ2-7
D gene: .

CDR3 protein: CASSLLSSGTDTQYF
CDR3 DNA: TGCGCCAGCAGCTTATTATCTTCCGGCACAGATACGCAGTATTTT
V gene: TRBV5-1
clone size: few
J gene: TRBJ2-3
D gene: .

CDR3 protein: CASSVVPGQGGDTIYF
CDR3 DNA: TGTGCCAGCAGCGTAGTGCCGGGACAGGGGGGCGACACCATATATTTT
V gene: TRBV9
clone size: few
J gene: TRBJ1-3
D gene: TRBD1

CDR3 protein: CASRGPYEQYF
CDR3 DNA: TGTGCCAGTCGAGGGCCCTACGAGCAGTACTTC
V gene: TRBV6-5
clone size: .
J gene: TRBJ2-7
D gene: .

CDR3 protein: CASTQGVGETQYF
CDR3 DNA: TGTGCCAGCACCCAGGGGGTTGGGGAGACCCAGTACTTC
V gene: TRBV28
clone size: .
J gene: TRBJ2-5
D gene: TRBD1

CDR3 protein: CASTTDRAASTDTQYF
CDR3 DNA: TGTGCCAGTACCACGGACAGGGCGGCTAGCACAGATACGCAGTATTTT
V gene: TRBV19
clone size: .
J gene: TRBJ2-3
D gene: TRBD1

CDR3 protein: CASSTQVNEKLFF
CDR3 DNA: TGTGCCAGTAGTACACAGGTTAATGAAAAACTGTTTTTT
V gene: TRBV19
clone size: .
J gene: TRBJ1-4
D gene: .

CDR3 protein: CASSQGQSNQPQHF
CDR3 DNA: TGTGCCAGCAGCCAGGGACAGTCCAATCAGCCCCAGCATTTT
V gene: TRBV7-9
clone size: .
J gene: TRBJ1-5
D gene: TRBD1

CDR3 protein: CASRRDRTLYEQYF
CDR3 DNA: TGTGCCAGCAGACGGGACAGGACCCTATACGAGCAGTACTTC
V gene: TRBV6-5
clone size: few
J gene: TRBJ2-7
D gene: TRBD1

CDR3 protein: CVGSRPGTQAYEQYF
CDR3 DNA: TGTGTCGGCAGCCGACCCGGGACACAAGCCTACGAGCAGTACTTC
V gene: TRBV5-4
clone size: .
J gene: TRBJ2-7
D gene: .

CDR3 protein: CASSLWGLKAKNIQYF
CDR3 DNA: TGTGCCAGCAGTTTATGGGGACTGAAAGCCAAAAACATTCAGTACTTC
V gene: TRBV28
clone size: few
J gene: TRBJ2-4
D gene: .

CDR3 protein: CASSPMQPGQGAGELFF
CDR3 DNA: TGTGCCAGCAGCCCGATGCAACCGGGACAGGGAGCCGGGGAGCTGTTTTTT
V gene: TRBV7-9
clone size: .
J gene: TRBJ2-2
D gene: TRBD1

CDR3 protein: CASSEPSGRRTGELFF
CDR3 DNA: TGTGCCAGCAGTGAACCAAGCGGGAGGCGAACCGGGGAGCTGTTTTTT
V gene: TRBV6-1
clone size: few
J gene: TRBJ2-2
D gene: TRBD2

CDR3 protein: CASSPGQGGSGYTF
CDR3 DNA: TGTGCCAGCAGCCCGGGACAGGGTGGGTCTGGCTACACCTTC
V gene: TRBV28
clone size: few
J gene: TRBJ1-2
D gene: TRBD1

CDR3 protein: CASSPELTGDLPTDTQYF
CDR3 DNA: TGCGCCAGCAGCCCAGAGTTAACGGGGGATCTTCCCACAGATACGCAGTATTTT
V gene: TRBV4-1
clone size: .
J gene: TRBJ2-3
D gene: .

CDR3 protein: CASSESTSSGSYEQYF
CDR3 DNA: TGTGCCAGCAGTGAAAGTACTAGTAGCGGATCCTACGAGCAGTACTTC
V gene: TRBV6-1
clone size: .
J gene: TRBJ2-7
D gene: .

CDR3 protein: CATSRDLAPSEQYF
CDR3 DNA: TGTGCCACCAGCAGAGACCTAGCCCCCTCGGAGCAGTACTTC
V gene: TRBV15
clone size: .
J gene: TRBJ2-7
D gene: .

CDR3 protein: CAWSASVGTANTEAFF
CDR3 DNA: TGTGCCTGGAGTGCCTCCGTAGGGACAGCTAACACTGAAGCTTTCTTT
V gene: TRBV30
clone size: .
J gene: TRBJ1-1
D gene: TRBD1

CDR3 protein: CASSRETGNNYGYTF
CDR3 DNA: TGTGCCAGCAGCCGAGAAACAGGGAACAACTATGGCTACACCTTC
V gene: TRBV4-2
clone size: .
J gene: TRBJ1-2
D gene: .

CDR3 protein: CASSIGVRTDTQYF
CDR3 DNA: TGTGCCAGTAGTATCGGGGTGCGCACAGATACGCAGTATTTT
V gene: TRBV19
clone size: few
J gene: TRBJ2-3
D gene: .

CDR3 protein: CASSLVFGLYNEQFF
CDR3 DNA: TGTGCCAGCAGCTTAGTTTTTGGACTGTACAATGAGCAGTTCTTC
V gene: TRBV7-8
clone size: once
J gene: TRBJ2-1
D gene: .

CDR3 protein: CASSEFRREYEQYF
CDR3 DNA: TGTGCCAGCAGTGAATTTCGGCGGGAATACGAGCAGTACTTC
V gene: TRBV2
clone size: .
J gene: TRBJ2-7
D gene: .

CDR3 protein: CASSVEGQGNYGYTF
CDR3 DNA: TGTGCCAGCAGCGTAGAGGGACAGGGGAACTATGGCTACACCTTC
V gene: TRBV9
clone size: .
J gene: TRBJ1-2
D gene: TRBD1

CDR3 protein: CASSGGTGALKETQYF
CDR3 DNA: TGCGCCAGCAGCGGTGGGACAGGGGCACTGAAAGAGACCCAGTACTTC
V gene: TRBV5-1
clone size: .
J gene: TRBJ2-5
D gene: TRBD1

CDR3 protein: CASMGDTFSNTGELFF
CDR3 DNA: TGCGCCAGCATGGGGGACACCTTCTCGAACACCGGGGAGCTGTTTTTT
V gene: TRBV5-1
clone size: few
J gene: TRBJ2-2
D gene: .

CDR3 protein: CASSLAPGQGHGYTF
CDR3 DNA: TGTGCCAGCAGCTTAGCCCCGGGACAGGGCCATGGCTACACCTTC
V gene: TRBV13
clone size: few
J gene: TRBJ1-2
D gene: TRBD1

CDR3 protein: CASRLGSGVAFF
CDR3 DNA: TGTGCCAGCAGGCTGGGATCAGGGGTAGCTTTCTTT
V gene: TRBV28
clone size: .
J gene: TRBJ1-1
D gene: .

CDR3 protein: CASSQGTSDTDTQYF
CDR3 DNA: TGTGCCAGCAGCCAGGGGACTAGCGACACAGATACGCAGTATTTT
V gene: TRBV4-2
clone size: few
J gene: TRBJ2-3
D gene: TRBD2

CDR3 protein: CASSMGQGFGQPQHF
CDR3 DNA: TGTGCCAGTAGTATGGGACAGGGATTCGGGCAGCCCCAGCATTTT
V gene: TRBV19
clone size: .
J gene: TRBJ1-5
D gene: TRBD1

CDR3 protein: CASSLFYLAGYEQYF
CDR3 DNA: TGTGCCAGCAGCTTATTTTATCTAGCGGGTTACGAGCAGTACTTC
V gene: TRBV7-2
clone size: .
J gene: TRBJ2-7
D gene: TRBD2

CDR3 protein: CASSDRDRGLGPSGANVLTF
CDR3 DNA: TGTGCCAGCAGTGACCGGGACAGGGGATTGGGCCCCTCTGGGGCCAACGTCCTGACTTTC
V gene: TRBV6-1
clone size: .
J gene: TRBJ2-6
D gene: TRBD1

CDR3 protein: CASSLEAGGASYEQYF
CDR3 DNA: TGCGCCAGCAGCTTGGAAGCAGGGGGCGCCTCCTACGAGCAGTACTTC
V gene: TRBV5-1
clone size: .
J gene: TRBJ2-7
D gene: TRBD1

CDR3 protein: CASSIGQGIYYNEQFF
CDR3 DNA: TGTGCCAGTAGTATTGGACAGGGCATTTACTACAATGAGCAGTTCTTC
V gene: TRBV19
clone size: .
J gene: TRBJ2-1
D gene: TRBD1

CDR3 protein: CASSVVGGQGYNEQFF
CDR3 DNA: TGTGCCAGCAGCGTAGTTGGGGGACAGGGCTACAATGAGCAGTTCTTC
V gene: TRBV9
clone size: .
J gene: TRBJ2-1
D gene: TRBD1

CDR3 protein: CASSSRINSPLHF
CDR3 DNA: TGCGCCAGCAGCTCTAGGATCAATTCACCCCTCCACTTT
V gene: TRBV5-1
clone size: .
J gene: TRBJ1-6
D gene: .

CDR3 protein: CASSFRGDGQPQHF
CDR3 DNA: TGTGCCAGCAGCTTCAGGGGTGATGGTCAGCCCCAGCATTTT
V gene: TRBV5-6
clone size: once
J gene: TRBJ1-5
D gene: .